The following is a T cell receptor (beta chain) sequence with its context. Other DNA sequences of this sample code for an identical CDR3. This sample was taken from a study of blood T cell repertoires in COVID-19. Across the whole study: Nucleic acid was either cDNA or gDNA, and it came from T cells, B-cell-depleted T cells, or PBMCs.

Assay used: immunoSEQ multiplex PCR; TCRdb lists only in-frame clones, some missing. The table includes about 76,000 clones, roughly 84% detected once. Germline V CDR1 and CDR2: KGHSH, LQKENI. The CDR3 spans 15 residues. With 6 bases clipped from V and 5 bases from J, the junction kept 12 bases outside the gene matches. This sequence was found in a man aged 80 or over with acute or convalescent COVID-19. The chain couples TRBV18 to TRBJ2-5; 7 nucleotides align to TRBD2. Sequences were obtained from peripheral blood. The CDR3 region is CASSPSGAGGETQYF. The CDR3 DNA follows: TGTGCCAGCTCCCCCAGCGGGGCCGGTGGGGAGACCCAGTACTTC.